Listed here are 17 T cell receptor beta chains from one sample, sequenced in a study of chemoradiotherapy in HPV16-positive cancers. Measured with immunoSEQ multiplex PCR; TCRdb has only the in-frame clones, and not every one. The sample consists of under 15,000 clones, roughly 90% of them appearing once. Source: blood, taken from a patient who underwent chemoradiotherapy. These receptors originate from a human donor with HPV-associated anogenital cancer.

V and J are TRBV7-8 and TRBJ2-7, with D tentatively TRBD1 (5 bases). This CDR3 spans 14 amino acids. Germline V gene data show CDR1 as SGHVS and CDR2 as FQNEAQ. V was trimmed by 4 bases and J by 3 bases, leaving 13 bases between them. The CDR3 region is CASSWTRENYEQYF. CDR3 sequence (DNA): TGTGCCAGCAGCTGGACCAGGGAAAACTACGAGCAGTACTTC. Using reference TRBV7-8 and TRBJ2-7 for the parts outside the CDR3, the full variable domain is GAGVSQSPRYKVAKRGQDVALRCDPISGHVSLFWYQQALGQGPEFLTYFQNEAQLDKSGLPSDRFFAERPEGSVSTLKIQRTQQEDSAVYLCASSWTRENYEQYFGPGTRLTVT.

The rearrangement joins TRBV6-6 to TRBJ1-2, with a weak D call TRBD1 (5 bases). The CDR3 spans 15 residues. CDR1 is MNHNY and CDR2 is SVGAGI in the germline V gene (reference sequence). With 6 bases removed from V and 3 bases from J, the gap between germline ends came to 17 bases. The DNA for the CDR3 is TGTGCCAGCAGCCCAGGGTCCGCAGACCACTATGGCTACACCTTC. Encoded protein: CASSPGSADHYGYTF.

There are a few counts of this clone. The genes are TRBV9 and TRBJ1-1; D is unclear. The CDR3 loop spans 11 amino acids. Trimming stripped 0 bases from V and 7 bases from J, with 4 bases between. CDR1 and CDR2 (germline): SGDLS, YYNGEE. The CDR3 loop is CASSVENEAFF. The CDR3 nucleotides are TGTGCCAGCAGCGTAGAGAATGAAGCTTTCTTT.

V is TRBV12-5 and J is TRBJ2-1, with D unclear. The CDR3 covers 15 residues. Germline V gives CDR1 LGHNT, CDR2 FRNRAP. With 6 bases removed from V and 2 bases from J, the gap between germline ends came to 14 bases. The DNA for the CDR3 is TGTGCTAGTGGCTCAAGCCCCTTACCCTACAATGAGCAGTTCTTC. Translation gives CASGSSPLPYNEQFF.

In the case of this clone: Other DNA variants within this sample encode the same CDR3. This chain uses TRBV11-2 with TRBJ2-1; no clear D. Germline V gives CDR1 SGHAT, CDR2 FQNNGV. V was clipped by 1 base and J by 7 bases, with 2 bases between them. The CDR3 runs to 11 residues. The CDR3 nucleotides read TGTGCCAGCAGCTTAGCTAATGAGCAGTTCTTC. Its translation: CASSLANEQFF.

The CDR3 DNA reads as TGCAGCGTGAAGGGAGGGAACACTGAAGCTTTCTTT. Amino acids: CSVKGGNTEAFF. This chain joins TRBV29-1 and TRBJ1-1; D ambiguous. V was shortened by 6 bases and J by 1 base, with 9 bases between the two germline ends. This CDR3 is built from 12 residues. In germline, CDR1 is SQVTM, CDR2 ANQGSEA. Using reference TRBV29-1 and TRBJ1-1 for the parts outside the CDR3, the full variable domain is SAVISQKPSRDICQRGTSLTIQCQVDSQVTMMFWYRQQPGQSLTLIATANQGSEATYESGFVIDKFPISRPNLTFSTLTVSNMSPEDSSIYLCSVKGGNTEAFFGQGTRLTVV.

This chain uses TRBV19 with TRBJ2-1; TRBD2 matches 12 bases. V lost 4 bases to trimming and J lost 7 bases; unmatched junction nucleotides: 8. The CDR3 consists of 16 residues. The germline V gene has CDR1 LNHDA and CDR2 SQIVND (reference sequence). Here the CDR3 DNA reads TGTGCCAGTAGTAATCTAGCGGGGGGGCCGGGGAATGAGCAGTTCTTC. Translating it yields CASSNLAGGPGNEQFF.

The table lists this clone with a count of one. The chain's CDR3 is CASSVSGWETQYF. The CDR3 DNA sequence: TGTGCCAGCAGCGTGTCGGGGTGGGAGACCCAGTACTTC. This sequence joins TRBV9 and TRBJ2-5, with D possibly matching TRBD2 (5 bases). Germline assignment: CDR1 SGDLS and CDR2 YYNGEE. This CDR3 comprises 13 residues. Trimming took 2 bases from V and 5 from J, leaving 10 bases between them. Filled out from reference TRBV9 and TRBJ2-5, the complete variable domain reads DSGVTQTPKHLITATGQRVTLRCSPRSGDLSVYWYQQSLDQGLQFLIQYYNGEERAKGNILERFSAQQFPDLHSELNLSSLELGDSALYFCASSVSGWETQYFGPGTRLLVL.

The chain uses TRBV5-4 and TRBJ2-2, with a possible D match to TRBD2 (6 bases). Trimming took 1 base from V and 8 from J, leaving 18 bases between them. CDR1 is SGHNT and CDR2 is YYREEE in the germline V gene (reference sequence). CDR3 size: 16 residues. The CDR3 spells CASSLKTSQNQGELFF. CDR3 nucleotide sequence: TGTGCCAGCAGCTTGAAAACTAGCCAAAACCAGGGGGAGCTGTTTTTT.

This chain links TRBV9 with TRBJ2-3; D is perhaps TRBD1 or TRBD2 (6 bases each). CDR1 SGDLS and CDR2 YYNGEE come from the germline V gene. V gave up 6 bases and J gave up 8 bases, with 22 bases separating them. The CDR3 contains 15 residues. DNA of the CDR3: TGTGCCAGCACCGCTCAGGTGGGGGGCGCCGGTACGCAGTATTTT. Encoded protein: CASTAQVGGAGTQYF.

The gene calls are TRBV2 and TRBJ1-1; no definite D call. Trimming took 4 bases from V and 4 from J, leaving 7 bases between them. CDR1 and CDR2 (germline): SNHLY, FYNNEI. CDR3 length: 12 amino acids. The CDR3 reads CASSVLPTEAFF. CDR3 DNA sequence: TGTGCCAGCAGTGTATTGCCCACTGAAGCTTTCTTT.

The CDR3 here is CASSWGTSSSGNTIYF. CDR3 nucleotides: TGTGCCAGCAGCTGGGGGACAAGTTCCTCTGGAAACACCATATATTTT. This sequence joins TRBV5-5 and TRBJ1-3; D perhaps matches TRBD1 (6 bases). The germline CDR1 and CDR2 sequences are SGHKS and YYEKEE (reference sequence). V was trimmed by 3 bases and J by 0 bases, leaving 13 bases between them. CDR3 length equals 16 residues. Using reference TRBV5-5 and TRBJ1-3 for the parts outside the CDR3, the full variable domain is DAGVTQSPTHLIKTRGQQVTLRCSPISGHKSVSWYQQVLGQGPQFIFQYYEKEERGRGNFPDRFSARQFPNYSSELNVNALLLGDSALYLCASSWGTSSSGNTIYFGEGSWLTVV.

The chain has TRBV19 and TRBJ1-5; TRBD1 matches at 7 bases. Per germline, CDR1 LNHDA and CDR2 SQIVND (reference sequence). The CDR3 has 16 amino acids. V shed 7 bases and J 5 bases; nucleotides not matched to a gene: 14. The CDR3 spells CASTPRDPRGDQPQHF. CDR3 bases: TGTGCCAGTACCCCCCGGGACCCCAGGGGGGATCAGCCCCAGCATTTT.

V and J are TRBV6-6 and TRBJ2-1; TRBD2 agrees at 8 bases. Germline loops: CDR1 MNHNY, CDR2 SVGAGI (reference sequence). The CDR3 runs 11 residues. In DNA form, the CDR3 reads TGTTCAAGCGGGGGATACAATGAGCAGTTCTTC. Encoded protein: CSSGGYNEQFF.

This chain links TRBV9 with TRBJ2-2; weak D call: TRBD2 (6 bases). Deletions cut 4 bases from V and 3 bases from J, with 16 bases between. The germline V gene has CDR1 SGDLS and CDR2 YYNGEE. The CDR3 spans 16 residues. CDR3 nucleotide sequence: TGTGCCAGCAGCTCAACCGGGGGATTCGACACCGGGGAGCTGTTTTTT. This translates into CASSSTGGFDTGELFF.

The chain links TRBV7-2 to TRBJ2-7; D is ambiguous. Trimming removed 5 bases from V and 0 bases from J, with 5 bases in between. The CDR3 loop spans 12 amino acids. Germline values: CDR1 SGHTA, CDR2 FQGNSA. CDR3 loop: CASSPSSYEQYF. The CDR3 nucleotides read TGTGCCAGCAGCCCCAGCTCCTACGAGCAGTACTTC.

The genes are TRBV7-2 and TRBJ1-1; TRBD1 might be the D (5 bases). V was shortened by 2 bases and J by 7 bases, with 14 bases between the two germline ends. This CDR3 region has 14 residues. The germline gives CDR1 SGHTA, CDR2 FQGNSA. CDR3 residues: CASSLSGPALEAFF. In nucleotides, the CDR3 is TGTGCCAGCAGCTTATCGGGGCCAGCCCTTGAAGCTTTCTTT.